The 16 T cell receptor beta chains listed next were all sequenced from one sample in a study of human T cells and chemical hapten exposure. TCRdb reprocessed the RACE reads with MiXCR, giving one entry per CDR3 protein. The table has fewer than 500,000 distinct CDR3 sequences, nearly 5% seen once. Time point of the sample: patch test 1, 2 weeks after DPC sensitization. Regarding treatment: therapeutic diphenylcyclopropenone sensitization with weekly scalp DPC. Here the sequenced sample was whole blood, taken in connection with sensitization to the hapten diphenylcyclopropenone (DPC). Receptors were obtained from a woman in her fifties or sixties with alopecia areata. Some clones in this sample may be carry-over from other donors' samples.

This clonotype was recorded at least ten times. The chain combines TRBV29-1 with TRBJ2-2; D is unresolved. The CDR3 runs to 13 residues. CDR1 and CDR2 (germline): SQVTM, ANQGSEA. The germline V and J ends were trimmed by 4 bases and 2 bases, with 8 bases remaining between them. The CDR3 is CSVGVQNTGELFF. CDR3 DNA sequence: TGCAGCGTTGGGGTCCAAAACACCGGGGAGCTGTTTTTT.

This clonotype has a count of ten or more. This chain links TRBV12-3 or TRBV12-4 with TRBJ1-1; D not resolved. Between the trimmed V and J ends, which lost 6 bases and 1 base, there was a span of 6 bases. The CDR3 sequence is 12 residues long. This CDR3 is CASSFGNTEAFF. In DNA, the CDR3 is TGTGCCAGCAGCTTCGGGAACACTGAAGCTTTCTTT.

This sequence joins TRBV7-9 and TRBJ1-3; the match to TRBD1 covers 7 bases. Trimming cost V 5 bases and J 0 bases; bases outside gene matches: 10. The CDR3 runs to 17 residues. The germline CDR1 and CDR2 sequences are SEHNR and FQNEAQ (reference sequence). The CDR3 sequence: CASSPLTGPYSGNTIYF. DNA of the CDR3: TGTGCCAGCAGCCCCTTGACAGGGCCCTACTCTGGAAACACCATATATTTT. Using reference TRBV7-9 and TRBJ1-3 for the parts outside the CDR3, the full variable domain is DTGVSQNPRHKITKRGQNVTFRCDPISEHNRLYWYRQTLGQGPEFLTYFQNEAQLEKSRLLSDRFSAERPKGSFSTLEIQRTEQGDSAMYLCASSPLTGPYSGNTIYFGEGSWLTVV.

At least ten counts were recorded for this clonotype. Relative to the germline gene, one junction end is altered; a read error may explain this. The J gene is TRBJ2-5, the V gene TRBV5-1; a weak D match, TRBD2 (5 bases). Germline CDR1 is SGHRS and CDR2 is YFSETQ. There are 13 residues in the CDR3. CDR3 loop: CASSLEVQETQYF. In DNA form, the CDR3 reads TGTGCCAGCAGCTTGGAGGTACAAGAGACCCAGTACTTC.

This clonotype has a count of ten or more. This chain uses TRBV15 with TRBJ1-6, with D unresolved. V was pared by 9 bases and J by 11 bases, with 20 bases between. The CDR3 contains 14 residues. Germline V CDR1 and CDR2: LNHNV, YYDKDF (reference sequence). CDR3 bases: TGTGCCACAGCGGAGGCCGCGGGATATACACCCCTCCACTTT. Translating it yields CATAEAAGYTPLHF.

In its sample, this clonotype was seen many times. The rearrangement joins TRBV27 to TRBJ1-6; no clear D gene. This CDR3 contains 15 residues. V was clipped by 9 bases and J by 5 bases, with 17 bases between them. Germline V lookup: CDR1 MNHEY, CDR2 SMNVEV (reference sequence). CDR3 in amino acids: CASPLEAENNSPLHF. As DNA, the CDR3 is TGTGCCAGTCCCCTCGAAGCAGAGAATAATTCACCCCTCCACTTT.

This clonotype was counted at least ten times. The chain joins TRBV10-3 to TRBJ2-2; TRBD2 aligns across 7 bases. J lost 0 bases, V lost 10 bases, and 5 bases had no gene match. Germline V lookup: CDR1 ENHRY, CDR2 SYGVKD. The CDR3 loop spans 14 amino acids. CDR3 DNA: TGTGCCACCGGAGCGGGGACGAACACCGGGGAGCTGTTTTTT. Amino acid sequence: CATGAGTNTGELFF.

The rearrangement joins TRBV19 to TRBJ2-7; D is perhaps TRBD2 (6 bases). Trimming removed 3 bases at V and 2 bases at J, with 14 bases between. In germline, CDR1 is LNHDA, CDR2 SQIVND (reference sequence). The CDR3 totals 15 residues. The CDR3 here is CASSIDGGAPYEQYF. Here the CDR3 DNA reads TGTGCCAGTAGTATCGACGGCGGGGCGCCCTACGAGCAGTACTTC.

This clonotype was seen at least ten times. V and J are TRBV5-1 and TRBJ2-7; D possibly uses TRBD1 or TRBD2 (5 bases each). The V end lost 2 bases, the J end lost 6 bases, and 21 bases lay between the germline ends. The CDR3 loop spans 16 amino acids. The germline gives CDR1 SGHRS, CDR2 YFSETQ. CDR3 DNA sequence: TGCGCCAGCAGCTTACTTACCGGGACGCCTGCTTCCGAGCAGTACTTC. It codes for CASSLLTGTPASEQYF.

Ten or more counts support this clonotype. This chain connects TRBV7-9 to TRBJ2-1; 13 bases agree with TRBD2. Germline values: CDR1 SEHNR, CDR2 FQNEAQ (reference sequence). V lost 5 bases to trimming and J lost 3 bases; unmatched junction nucleotides: 1. This CDR3 has 15 amino acids. The chain's CDR3 is CASSRTSGSYNEQFF. The CDR3, as DNA: TGTGCCAGCAGCCGGACTAGCGGGAGCTACAATGAGCAGTTCTTC.

This clonotype has ten or more counts. The chain links TRBV29-1 to TRBJ2-7; 7 positions agree with TRBD1. The germline gives CDR1 SQVTM, CDR2 ANQGSEA. V lost 1 base, J lost 7 bases, and 4 bases stayed unmatched. The CDR3 length is 12 residues. The CDR3 nucleotides are TGCAGCGTTGAAGGGACAGGCTGGGAGCAGTACTTC. This gives the protein CSVEGTGWEQYF.

This clonotype was found many times. For the CDR3, the DNA is TGTGCCAGCAGCTTCGGAGGCTACAATCAGCCCCAGCATTTT. Protein product: CASSFGGYNQPQHF. The V call is TRBV6-1, the J call TRBJ1-5; D not resolved. CDR1 MNHNS and CDR2 SASEGT come from the germline V gene. This CDR3 contains 14 residues. Trimming shortened V by 6 bases and J by 3 bases, and 12 bases separated the two germline ends.

The V call is TRBV28, the J call TRBJ2-2, with a possible D match to TRBD1 (6 bases). Per germline, CDR1 MDHEN and CDR2 SYDVKM. The CDR3 loop spans 15 amino acids. Trimming pared 10 bases from V and 1 base from J, leaving 16 bases between. CDR3 nucleotide sequence: TGTGCCATCTTACTCAGGGGCAGGAACACCGGGGAGCTGTTTTTT. Translating gives CAILLRGRNTGELFF.

This clonotype was seen ten or more times. The chain joins TRBV7-2 to TRBJ2-1, with D perhaps matching TRBD2 (7 bases). Trimming cost V 1 base and J 12 bases, with 10 bases left between them. Germline loops: CDR1 SGHTA, CDR2 FQGNSA. There are 12 residues in the CDR3. CDR3 sequence (DNA): TGTGCCAGCAGCTTAGGCGGGGGCCCGCAGTTCTTC. This sequence encodes CASSLGGGPQFF.

This clonotype was picked up a small number of times. The chain employs TRBV9 and TRBJ2-5, with D possibly TRBD2 on 5 matching bases. The CDR3 runs 14 residues. V was cut by 3 bases and J by 4 bases, with 13 bases left in between. Germline assignment: CDR1 SGDLS and CDR2 YYNGEE. The CDR3 reads CASSARPSRETQYF. In DNA, the CDR3 is TGTGCCAGCAGCGCCCGACCTAGCAGAGAGACCCAGTACTTC.

V is TRBV7-6 and J is TRBJ1-1, with D perhaps TRBD1 (6 bases). The germline V gene encodes CDR1 SGHVS and CDR2 FNYEAQ. This CDR3 region has 12 residues. Trimming shortened V by 6 bases and J by 9 bases, and 14 bases separated the two germline ends. The CDR3, as DNA: TGTGCCAGCAGGGGGGCGGAAGCTAAAGCTTTCTTT. It specifies CASRGAEAKAFF.